This T cell receptor beta chain was sequenced during a study of blood T cells in healthy people across ages. V shed 4 bases, J shed 4 bases, and the junction held 2 bases outside the gene matches. The V gene's germline CDR1 is MNHEY and CDR2 SVGAGI. The CDR3 totals 16 residues. For the second PCR, which ran for about 7 to 11 cycles, a sample-barcoded 5' primer and a J-beta primer mix were used. Every sample gave at least 2.5 million paired-end reads containing CDR3. TCRdb analysed the 5' RACE reads with MiXCR anew, one entry per CDR3 protein. The sample yields approximately 1.5 million distinct CDR3 sequences, roughly 32% seen once. The study, taken as a whole, reports: Estimated diversity across one million T cells was deemed an underestimate.

There are many counts of this clonotype. The antigen remains undetermined. This TCR was sampled from a woman aged 30 to 39 in good health. This sequence joins TRBV6-5 and TRBJ2-1, with 15 bases identical to TRBD2. Sequenced: blood. CDR3 nucleotides: TGTGCCAGCAGTTCGGGGACTAGCGGGGGGTACAATGAGCAGTTCTTC. This sequence encodes CASSSGTSGGYNEQFF.